This TCR beta chain emerged from a study of cytomegalovirus exposure and HLA in healthy donors. There were likely unrecorded immune exposures, though donors were nominally healthy when sampled. V shed 7 bases and J 4 bases; nucleotides not matched to a gene: 9. The CDR3 is 14 residues long. The germline V gene has CDR1 SNHLY and CDR2 FYNNEI. A multiplex PCR was run with 60 Vbeta primers and 13 Jbeta primers. Assay: immunoSEQ multiplex PCR; the TCRdb copy retains only in-frame clones and omits some. The sample gives hundreds of thousands of clones, roughly 85% of which show up once; about 0.25% is in the top ten.

The chain couples TRBV2 to TRBJ1-2, with 7 nucleotides matching TRBD1. This TCR derives from a girl aged 2 to 10 in good health and CMV-seronegative. The sample comprised PBMCs. The chain's CDR3 is CASIPTGQAYGYTF. The CDR3 bases are TGTGCCAGCATACCGACAGGGCAGGCCTATGGCTACACCTTC.